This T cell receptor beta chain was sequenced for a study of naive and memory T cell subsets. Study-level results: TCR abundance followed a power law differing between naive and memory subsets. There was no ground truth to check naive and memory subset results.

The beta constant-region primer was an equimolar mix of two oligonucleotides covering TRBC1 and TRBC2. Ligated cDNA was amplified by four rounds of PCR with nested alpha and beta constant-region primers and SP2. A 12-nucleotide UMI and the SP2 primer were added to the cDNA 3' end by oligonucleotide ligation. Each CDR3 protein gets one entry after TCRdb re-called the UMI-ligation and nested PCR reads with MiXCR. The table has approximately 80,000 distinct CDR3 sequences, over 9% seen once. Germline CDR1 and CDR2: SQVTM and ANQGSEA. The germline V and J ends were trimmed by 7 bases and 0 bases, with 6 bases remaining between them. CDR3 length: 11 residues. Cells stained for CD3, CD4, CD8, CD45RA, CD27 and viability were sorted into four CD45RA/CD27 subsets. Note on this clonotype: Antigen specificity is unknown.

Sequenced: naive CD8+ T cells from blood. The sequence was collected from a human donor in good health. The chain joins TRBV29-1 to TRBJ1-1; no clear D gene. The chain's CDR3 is CSATMNTEAFF. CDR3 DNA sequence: TGCAGCGCAACGATGAACACTGAAGCTTTCTTT.